The 16 T cell receptor beta chains given below trace back to one sample, sequenced in a study of identical twins (dated by TCRdb to 2015 to 2016). Receptor amplification or capture employed 5' RACE. These reads were obtained on an Illumina HiSeq 2000. TCRdb reprocessed the public reads (quality trimming at Q25 with fastp, clone calling with MiXCR) and kept in-frame beta chains. A single entry per CDR3 protein holds the most common genes and DNA from its merged rows. The sample profile shows 750,000 to 950,000 distinct CDR3 sequences; approximately 13% of them were found once. 1.5% to 2% of the sample rests with the top ten. This same sample was also part of a study on yellow fever vaccine responses in identical twins.

Sequencing used PBMCs. All receptors come from a woman between 18 and 30 years old in good health.

This clonotype has more than one count but fewer than ten. The rearrangement links TRBV14 to TRBJ2-1; 7 nucleotides agree with TRBD2. The junction had 7 bases not matched to a gene; V was cut back by 4 bases and J by 7 bases. This CDR3 contains 14 residues. From germline, CDR1 is SGHDN and CDR2 FVKESK. The CDR3 is CASSRQGLPNEQFF. In DNA form, the CDR3 reads TGTGCCAGCAGCCGCCAGGGACTACCAAATGAGCAGTTCTTC.

This clonotype was picked up a small number of times. V gene TRBV7-9 combines with J gene TRBJ1-1, with D unresolved. The CDR3 length is 14 residues. Between the trimmed V and J ends, which lost 2 bases and 1 base, there was a span of 8 bases. Germline CDR1 and CDR2: SEHNR and FQNEAQ (reference sequence). The CDR3 is CASSLKGENTEAFF. The CDR3 nucleotides read TGTGCCAGCAGCTTAAAAGGCGAGAACACTGAAGCTTTCTTT. Full variable domain (remainder filled in from reference TRBV7-9 and TRBJ1-1): DTGVSQNPRHKITKRGQNVTFRCDPISEHNRLYWYRQTLGQGPEFLTYFQNEAQLEKSRLLSDRFSAERPKGSFSTLEIQRTEQGDSAMYLCASSLKGENTEAFFGQGTRLTVV.

This clonotype was counted between two and nine times. The chain carries TRBV2 and TRBJ1-6; D gene unclear. The CDR3 consists of 12 residues. Trimming pared 11 bases from V and 7 bases from J, leaving 12 bases between. CDR1 SNHLY and CDR2 FYNNEI come from the germline V gene. In nucleotides, the CDR3 is TGTGCCGGCAAGGTCTGGAATTCACCCCTCCACTTT. Encoded protein: CAGKVWNSPLHF. The full variable domain, with the rest looked up from reference TRBV2 and TRBJ1-6, is EPEVTQTPSHQVTQMGQEVILRCVPISNHLYFYWYRQILGQKVEFLVSFYNNEISEKSEIFDDQFSVERPDGSNFTLKIRSTKLEDSAMYFCAGKVWNSPLHFGNGTRLTVT.

This clonotype turned up a few times. V is TRBV20-1 and J is TRBJ2-3; D unclear. CDR1 DFQATT and CDR2 SNEGSKA come from the germline V gene (reference sequence). CDR3 length: 15 residues. V was pared by 1 base and J by 0 bases, with 11 bases between. This chain's CDR3 is CSARAPQSSTDTQYF. CDR3 coding DNA: TGCAGTGCTAGAGCGCCCCAATCTAGCACAGATACGCAGTATTTT.

The J gene is TRBJ2-1, the V gene TRBV11-1; possible D gene TRBD2, 6 bases. Germline CDR1 and CDR2: SGHAT and FQDESV (reference sequence). The CDR3 runs 18 residues. V shed 6 bases and J shed 6 bases, with 27 bases lying between them. The DNA for the CDR3 is TGTGCCAGCAGTCCGATCGACATTAGGAGGGGTTCCCCCAATGAGCAGTTCTTC. This codes for CASSPIDIRRGSPNEQFF. The variable domain in full, with the rest retrieved from reference TRBV11-1 and TRBJ2-1, is EAEVAQSPRYKITEKSQAVAFWCDPISGHATLYWYRQILGQGPELLVQFQDESVVDDSQLPKDRFSAERLKGVDSTLKIQPAELGDSAMYLCASSPIDIRRGSPNEQFFGPGTRLTVL.

The chain uses TRBV6-1 and TRBJ1-1; unclear D gene. Trimming took off 8 bases at V and 2 bases at J, with 12 bases between the two ends. The germline CDR1 and CDR2 sequences are MNHNS and SASEGT. This CDR3 spans 13 amino acids. CDR3 coding DNA: TGTGCCAGCCGGACGTACGGAAACACTGAAGCTTTCTTT. Translated: CASRTYGNTEAFF.

This chain uses TRBV9 with TRBJ2-7; 8 bases agree with TRBD1. The germline V gene encodes CDR1 SGDLS and CDR2 YYNGEE. The trim removed 3 bases at V and 3 bases at J, leaving 5 bases unmatched. This CDR3 has 14 amino acids. The CDR3 spells CASSGRQGLYEQYF. In DNA form, the CDR3 reads TGTGCCAGCAGCGGCCGACAGGGGCTCTACGAGCAGTACTTC. The full variable domain, with the rest looked up from reference TRBV9 and TRBJ2-7, is DSGVTQTPKHLITATGQRVTLRCSPRSGDLSVYWYQQSLDQGLQFLIQYYNGEERAKGNILERFSAQQFPDLHSELNLSSLELGDSALYFCASSGRQGLYEQYFGPGTRLTVT.

The chain uses TRBV20-1 and TRBJ2-5, with TRBD1 identical over 11 bases. The CDR3 is 15 residues long. Germline assignment: CDR1 DFQATT and CDR2 SNEGSKA (reference sequence). Unmatched junction bases numbered 6, after V lost 6 bases and J lost 0 bases. The CDR3 loop is CSAKRDRGYQETQYF. CDR3 in DNA: TGCAGTGCCAAGCGGGACAGGGGGTACCAAGAGACCCAGTACTTC.

There are a few counts of this clonotype. The V call is TRBV20-1, the J call TRBJ2-7; 15 bases map to TRBD2. CDR1 is DFQATT, CDR2 SNEGSKA, per germline (reference sequence). V lost 0 bases, J lost 6 bases, and 3 bases stayed unmatched. The CDR3 extends over 15 amino acids. CDR3 sequence (DNA): TGCAGTGCTAGAGATGGACTAGCGGGGGGGATCGAGCAGTACGTC. The encoded protein is CSARDGLAGGIEQYV.

This clonotype has at least ten counts. This chain links TRBV10-3 with TRBJ1-5; D uncertain. CDR3 size: 16 residues. Germline-derived CDR1 and CDR2 are ENHRY and SYGVKD. V was clipped by 1 base and J by 1 base, with 11 bases between them. The CDR3: CAISEFSGRSNQPQHF. As DNA, the CDR3 is TGTGCCATCAGTGAGTTCTCAGGCCGGAGCAATCAGCCCCAGCATTTT.

This clonotype was seen many times. The chain combines TRBV9 with TRBJ1-2; no reliable D call. The V end lost 0 bases, the J end lost 4 bases, and 10 bases lay between the germline ends. The CDR3 has 14 amino acids. Looked up from germline, CDR1 is SGDLS and CDR2 is YYNGEE. The CDR3 DNA follows: TGTGCCAGCAGCGTAGATCCGGGCGGCTATGGCTACACCTTC. Its translation is CASSVDPGGYGYTF.

At least ten counts were recorded for this clonotype. V and J are TRBV10-3 and TRBJ2-7; 7 bases map to TRBD1. The CDR3 covers 13 residues. The V and J ends lost 10 bases and 0 bases, in that order; junction bases with no gene match: 6. Germline assignment: CDR1 ENHRY and CDR2 SYGVKD. The CDR3 loop is CATQTGDSYEQYF. DNA for the CDR3: TGTGCCACCCAAACAGGGGACTCCTACGAGCAGTACTTC.

This clonotype was seen many times. V usage is TRBV5-1 and J usage is TRBJ1-1; TRBD1 matches 9 bases. V shed 5 bases and J 1 base; nucleotides not matched to a gene: 6. The CDR3 runs 15 residues. The germline CDR1 and CDR2 sequences are SGHRS and YFSETQ. The CDR3 protein is CASSFGDRENTEAFF. DNA for the CDR3: TGCGCCAGCAGTTTTGGGGACAGGGAGAACACTGAAGCTTTCTTT.

The table lists this clonotype with a few counts. The CDR3 DNA follows: TGTGCCAGCAGCTTAGCATCTACCAACACCGGGGAGCTGTTTTTT. Its protein is CASSLASTNTGELFF. V is TRBV7-9 and J is TRBJ2-2; D not resolved. The germline CDR1 and CDR2 sequences are SEHNR and FQNEAQ (reference sequence). The CDR3 has 15 amino acids. V lost 0 bases, J lost 2 bases, and 7 bases lay in between.

This clonotype was seen a handful of times. The rearrangement links TRBV20-1 to TRBJ1-1; TRBD1 aligns across 10 bases. The trim removed 7 bases at V and 5 bases at J, leaving 4 bases unmatched. This CDR3 comprises 12 residues. In germline, CDR1 is DFQATT, CDR2 SNEGSKA (reference sequence). For the CDR3, the DNA is TGCAGTGTCGGACAGGGGGTGACTGAAGCTTTCTTT. Translated, it gives CSVGQGVTEAFF.

This clonotype turned up a few times. The rearrangement links TRBV12-3 or TRBV12-4 to TRBJ2-1, with 7 bases fitting TRBD1. Trimming removed 1 base from V and 2 bases from J; junction bases left unmatched: 2. The CDR3 is made up of 15 amino acids. This CDR3 is CASSLGDRTYNEQFF. The CDR3 region has the DNA TGTGCCAGCAGTTTAGGGGACAGAACCTACAATGAGCAGTTCTTC.